The sequence of this TCR beta chain was determined in a study of T cell changes during pregnancy in multiple sclerosis. This table comes from immunoSEQ multiplex PCR, and its TCRdb copy is limited to in-frame clones, with some not included. The table lists 40,000 or so clones, 70% to 90% of them singletons. About this clone itself: Mismatch with germline at one junction end may stem from a read error.

This sample comprised CD4+ T cells from peripheral blood mononuclear cells, obtained before pregnancy. The TCR originated in a female donor with multiple sclerosis, enrolled in a pregnancy study.

CDR3 sequence: CASSLGSGTEETQYF. The CDR3 region has the DNA TGTGCTAGCAGCTTAGGGTCAGGGACTGAAGAGACCCAGTACTTC. The J gene is TRBJ2-5, the V gene TRBV7-7; a weak D match, TRBD2 (6 bases). The V gene's germline CDR1 is SSHAT and CDR2 FNYEAQ (reference sequence). There are 15 residues in the CDR3.